This T cell receptor beta chain was found in a study of vaccination effects on CD4 cells after COVID-19. Study outcomes and limitations: Late in the post-vaccination period, infection-induced and vaccine-induced clones underwent marked clonal contraction.

Clones were sequenced by immunoSEQ multiplex PCR, and TCRdb holds only the in-frame ones, with some missing. This sample has tens of thousands of clones, with about 74% found just once. This clone was counted only a few times. Antigen specificity is unknown. Before sequencing, viral peptide pools were used by the ViraFEST assay to expand antigen-specific CD4+ T cells. With about ten days of culture completed, CD4+ T cells were isolated. Participants got two doses of BNT162b2 or mRNA-1273 vaccine. Having tested negative for nucleocapsid antibodies, the vaccine recipients showed no prior SARS-CoV-2 infection. V lost 2 bases and J 4 bases, leaving 12 bases between the germline ends. The CDR3 runs to 14 residues. Germline lookup yields CDR1 PRHDT and CDR2 FYEKMQ (reference sequence).

Sample: CD4+ T cells from PBMCs cultured with HCoV-OC43 spike peptides, taken after COVID-19 vaccination. The subset here: HCoV-OC43 spike overlapping peptide pool stimulation. The V and J genes are TRBV13 and TRBJ2-7; no reliable D call. The TCR comes from a human donor who received a COVID-19 vaccine. CDR3 nucleotide sequence: TGTGCCAGCAGCTTACCCGGCAAATCTTACGAGCAGTACTTC. Its protein is CASSLPGKSYEQYF.